These T cell receptor beta chains were read from a single sample in a study of T-cell memory formation after mild COVID-19. TCRdb redid the calling of the 5' RACE reads with MiXCR, one entry per CDR3 protein. This sample yields 500,000 to 650,000 distinct CDR3 sequences, of which roughly 20% are seen a single time; around 8.4% belongs to the top ten. Sequencing used PBMCs or a T cell subset sorted from them (not recorded which). The origin of the receptors is an adult woman who had mild COVID-19 (a few samples of this study predate the infection). Cell type and time point are not known. The conserved cysteine and the conserved F or W are not part of the CDR3 here. Fields, in order: clone size, V gene, CDR3 protein. Clone size is given for some rows only: seen once, a few or many times, or a class if the clone is expanded.

few,TRBV4-1,ASSETSGGLSSPLH
few,TRBV7-2,ASSLVAGLSEQF
-,TRBV27,ASIRLPGQVDNEQF
-,TRBV6-5,ASSHGGTSGTDTQY
few,TRBV29-1,SVLGGEVDGYT
few,TRBV10-3,ATSPGEVETQY
-,TRBV2,ASSAWPAGYGYT
-,TRBV5-1,ASSLSGERNEQF
-,TRBV7-9,ASSSIRETGELF
few,TRBV12-3/TRBV12-4,ASSLASTNQPQH
-,TRBV24-1,ATSDGSSGSLRDPYEQY
-,TRBV6-5,ASSYPPAYEQY
-,TRBV5-8,ASSLQGGSADTQY
-,TRBV6-2/TRBV6-3,ASSYSSDFDYREGAPDQPQH
few,TRBV21-1,ASSKMWQDFYSNQPQH
-,TRBV19,ASSIDLGNFGEQY
-,TRBV12-3/TRBV12-4,ASSHGQGRTGELF
few,TRBV29-1,SVGETANTEAF
few,TRBV7-2,ASRPQGGGGSPLH
few,TRBV5-5,ASSFNRGLGETQY
few,TRBV12-3/TRBV12-4,ASSFSYSKAQY
-,TRBV3-1,ASSRPASGRVYEQY
few,TRBV4-2,ASSPQDQEQY
-,TRBV20-1,SARDPAKTDTQY
few,TRBV24-1,ATSDLVLAGDTQY
-,TRBV15,ATSIVGSRYNEQF
-,TRBV7-2,ASSSPTGRNSPLH
few,TRBV27,ASRRVGRTYNEQF
-,TRBV5-8,ASKDMGMHIQY
-,TRBV5-1,ASSFYQGVEAF
-,TRBV12-3/TRBV12-4,ASSFFGDTAYEQY
-,TRBV7-3,ASSPGTGTHEQY
-,TRBV6-2/TRBV6-3,ASTPGQEIYEQY
few,TRBV10-3,ATQRGQETQY
few,TRBV9,ASSPSQGGTGELF
-,TRBV6-2/TRBV6-3,ASSYGRWEQY
-,TRBV5-1,ASSKLGSSGRDNEQF
few,TRBV7-2,ASSPEQGSVRNEQF
-,TRBV6-5,ASSYSISNPGEWRGIDTGELF
-,TRBV12-3/TRBV12-4,ASSLGGGRSYNEQF
-,TRBV14,ASSAPGQGAREY